This entry features one T cell receptor (beta chain) sequence. This specimen belongs to a study of blood T cell repertoires in COVID-19. Study background: PBMCs, B-cell-depleted T cells, or T cells were the source of the cDNA or gDNA that made up the material.

Original analysis: Amplification with reference gene primers provided the estimates of nucleated cell counts. Using immunoSEQ multiplex PCR, the repertoire was profiled, and TCRdb retains in-frame clones only, with some absent. That table furnishes V, J and clone size, whereas the DNA furnished D and trimming. This table holds approximately 130,000 clones, over 70% found once. Germline CDR1 is SGDLS and CDR2 is YYNGEE. V lost 0 bases, J lost 10 bases, and 16 bases lay in between. This CDR3 has 14 amino acids. Sequenced input: peripheral blood. This chain uses TRBV9 with TRBJ1-2; D might be TRBD1 (5 bases). The TCR originated in an elderly man with active or convalescent COVID-19. The CDR3 nucleotides are TGTGCCAGCAGCGTAGTGACCGTCGGGGGAGACTACACCTTC. It is translated as CASSVVTVGGDYTF.